Below, 29 T cell receptor beta chains from the same sample are listed, as sequenced in a study of blood T cell repertoires in COVID-19. Sequenced by immunoSEQ multiplex PCR; TCRdb stores in-frame clones only, minus some. Of some 200,000 clones listed, around 86% are singletons. Sequencing was carried out using peripheral blood. These receptors all stem from an elderly man with acute or convalescent COVID-19.

The J gene is TRBJ2-1, the V gene TRBV7-2; the match to TRBD2 covers 8 bases. There are 15 residues in the CDR3. V lost 2 bases, J lost 5 bases, and 5 bases stayed unmatched. CDR1 and CDR2 from the germline V gene are SGHTA and FQGNSA. The CDR3 sequence is CASSLILAANNEQFF. The CDR3 DNA is TGTGCCAGCAGCTTAATACTAGCGGCAAACAATGAGCAGTTCTTC.

This chain connects TRBV7-2 to TRBJ1-2, with 9 bases that match TRBD1. The junction had 12 bases not matched to a gene; V was cut back by 6 bases and J by 4 bases. The germline CDR1 and CDR2 sequences are SGHTA and FQGNSA. The CDR3 runs to 16 residues. This CDR3 reads CASSFIPGQGSYGYTF. The CDR3 region has the DNA TGTGCCAGCAGTTTTATTCCGGGACAGGGAAGCTATGGCTACACCTTC.

This clone was counted a single time. The rearrangement links TRBV7-3 to TRBJ1-6; D not resolved. Germline V lookup: CDR1 SGHTA, CDR2 FQGTGA. This CDR3 spans 15 amino acids. Trimming took off 0 bases at V and 7 bases at J, with 10 bases between the two ends. Here the CDR3 DNA reads TGTGCCAGCAGCTTAACCTCCGGGTTCAATTCACCCCTCCACTTT. This translates into CASSLTSGFNSPLHF.

The rearrangement joins TRBV18 to TRBJ2-7; perhaps TRBD1 as D (6 bases). The V end lost 3 bases, the J end lost 4 bases, and 13 bases lay between the germline ends. This CDR3 has 14 amino acids. Germline CDR1 reads KGHSH; CDR2 reads LQKENI. The CDR3 region has the DNA TGTGCCAGCTCACCGACGAACAGGGAGTACGAGCAGTACTTC. Translation gives CASSPTNREYEQYF.

The gene calls are TRBV3-1 (or the pseudogene TRBV3-2) and TRBJ2-1; D is perhaps TRBD2 (5 bases). CDR1 LGHDT and CDR2 YNNKEL come from the germline V gene (reference sequence). CDR3 length: 15 amino acids. V was shortened by 0 bases and J by 7 bases, with 13 bases between the two germline ends. CDR3 bases: TGTGCCAGCAGCCAAGATAGGATAGCGTGGAATGAGCAGTTCTTC. This translates into CASSQDRIAWNEQFF.

This clone is a singleton in its sample. V gene TRBV28 combines with J gene TRBJ2-1; 7 positions match TRBD1. Germline CDR1 reads MDHEN; CDR2 reads SYDVKM. V was pared by 6 bases and J by 1 base, with 6 bases of the junction left unmatched. The CDR3 sequence is 15 residues long. In nucleotides, the CDR3 is TGTGCCAGCAGAGCACCAGGGGGTTCCTACAATGAGCAGTTCTTC. It specifies CASRAPGGSYNEQFF.

The chain carries TRBV14 and TRBJ1-1, with a weak D call TRBD1 (5 bases). The CDR3 runs to 15 residues. V gave up 3 bases and J gave up 6 bases, with 17 bases separating them. Germline V gene sequence: CDR1 SGHDN, CDR2 FVKESK. The CDR3 loop is CASSHPGLQRAEAFF. The CDR3 DNA reads TGTGCCAGCAGCCATCCGGGACTCCAACGGGCTGAAGCTTTCTTT.

This chain links TRBV7-9 with TRBJ2-7, with a possible D match to TRBD2 (6 bases). Germline CDR1 is SEHNR and CDR2 is FQNEAQ (reference sequence). Trimming shortened V by 1 base and J by 0 bases, and 22 bases separated the two germline ends. This CDR3 is built from 19 residues. The CDR3 loop reads CASSLVLGQEVGSSYEQYF. In DNA form, the CDR3 reads TGTGCCAGCAGCTTAGTTTTGGGCCAAGAGGTCGGGAGCTCCTACGAGCAGTACTTC.

This sequence joins TRBV6-2 or TRBV6-3 and TRBJ2-7, with 7 bases matching TRBD2. The CDR3 totals 14 residues. Germline V gives CDR1 MNHEY, CDR2 SVGEGT. The V and J ends lost 4 bases and 4 bases, in that order; junction bases with no gene match: 7. CDR3 loop: CASSFGTIGYEQYV. CDR3 nucleotides: TGTGCCAGCAGTTTCGGGACTATAGGATACGAGCAGTACGTC.

This chain links TRBV21-1 with TRBJ2-1; the table assigns TRBD2, which was not confirmed against the DNA. TRBV21-1 is shown as a pseudogene. CDR3 length: 14 residues. Here the CDR3 DNA reads TGTGCCACCCCTTGCCAGCGGGAGACCCATGAGCAGTTCTTC. This gives the protein CATPCQRETHEQFF.

This CDR3 is CASSSGTPWGYGYTF. In DNA, the CDR3 is TGTGCCAGCAGCTCAGGGACACCTTGGGGCTATGGCTACACCTTC. This sequence joins TRBV7-2 and TRBJ1-2; tentative D call: TRBD1 (6 bases). From germline, CDR1 is SGHTA and CDR2 FQGNSA. This CDR3 spans 15 amino acids. V was pared by 4 bases and J by 4 bases, with 16 bases between.

The chain couples TRBV2 to TRBJ1-5; D ambiguous. Germline CDR1 is SNHLY and CDR2 is FYNNEI. The CDR3 runs 14 residues. V lost 2 bases, J lost 4 bases, and 9 bases lay in between. The CDR3 sequence is CASSEWAGNQPQHF. The CDR3 DNA reads TGTGCCAGCAGTGAATGGGCCGGAAATCAGCCCCAGCATTTT.

This clone came up once. This chain's CDR3 is CASSQDPSRGRGNTEAFF. As DNA, the CDR3 is TGTGCCAGCAGCCAAGATCCCAGCAGGGGGCGCGGGAACACTGAAGCTTTCTTT. The chain links TRBV14 to TRBJ1-1, with 8 bases matching TRBD1. Germline CDR1 is SGHDN and CDR2 is FVKESK. The CDR3 runs 18 residues. Germline trimming cut 0 bases from V and 1 base from J; bases unmatched to any gene: 10. Full variable domain (outside the CDR3, taken from reference TRBV14 and TRBJ1-1): EAGVTQFPSHSVIEKGQTVTLRCDPISGHDNLYWYRRVMGKEIKFLLHFVKESKQDESGMPNNRFLAERTGGTYSTLKVQPAELEDSGVYFCASSQDPSRGRGNTEAFFGQGTRLTVV.

This sequence joins TRBV6-1 and TRBJ2-1, with no clear D. Trimming pared 2 bases from V and 0 bases from J, leaving 8 bases between. The CDR3 consists of 15 residues. CDR1 is MNHNS and CDR2 is SASEGT in the germline V gene. The CDR3 nucleotides are TGTGCCAGCAGTGAACTATCTTTCTCCTACAATGAGCAGTTCTTC. It encodes CASSELSFSYNEQFF.

This clone was counted between two and nine times. The chain combines TRBV4-1 with TRBJ1-6, with unresolved D. V was cut by 4 bases and J by 8 bases, with 9 bases left in between. This CDR3 has 13 residues. CDR1 and CDR2 (germline): MGHRA, YSYEKL. CDR3 sequence: CASSRISDSPLHF. DNA for the CDR3: TGCGCCAGCAGCCGGATTAGCGATTCACCCCTCCACTTT.

This clone was observed once. The V gene is TRBV7-8, the J gene TRBJ2-4, with 8 bases that match TRBD1. The trim removed 3 bases at V and 0 bases at J, leaving 10 bases unmatched. Germline V CDR1 and CDR2: SGHVS, FQNEAQ. This CDR3 contains 18 residues. CDR3 in DNA: TGTGCCAGCAGCTTGGGACAGGCCTCCACCCTAGCCAAAAACATTCAGTACTTC. As protein: CASSLGQASTLAKNIQYF.

V usage is TRBV7-2 and J usage is TRBJ1-2, with 7 bases matching TRBD1. CDR3 length: 14 residues. The V and J ends lost 8 bases and 5 bases, in that order; junction bases with no gene match: 11. The V gene's germline CDR1 is SGHTA and CDR2 FQGNSA. This CDR3 reads CASSKSAGQYGYTF. As DNA, the CDR3 is TGTGCCAGCTCAAAGTCGGCGGGACAGTATGGCTACACCTTC.

J is TRBJ2-5 and V is TRBV11-3; D is possibly TRBD1 (5 bases). V was trimmed by 5 bases and J by 3 bases, leaving 16 bases between them. Germline V gives CDR1 SGHNT, CDR2 YENEEA. The CDR3 has 15 residues. DNA for the CDR3: TGTGCCAGCAGCCCAGGGTCTTCTCAAAAAGAGACCCAGTACTTC. It encodes CASSPGSSQKETQYF.

This clone was detected only once. The rearrangement uses TRBV7-9 and TRBJ2-1; perhaps TRBD2 as D (5 bases). Trimming took 5 bases from V and 5 from J, leaving 13 bases between them. The CDR3 runs 14 residues. Germline V CDR1 and CDR2: SEHNR, FQNEAQ (reference sequence). CDR3 nucleotide sequence: TGTGCCAGCAGCCTAATCGGGGTTGACAATGAGCAGTTCTTC. It translates to CASSLIGVDNEQFF.

This chain uses TRBV5-1 with TRBJ1-1; the D gene is possibly TRBD1 (6 bases). Trimming removed 6 bases from V and 1 base from J, with 13 bases in between. This CDR3 has 14 residues. The germline V gene has CDR1 SGHRS and CDR2 YFSETQ. The chain's CDR3 is CASKQGTPNTEAFF. The CDR3 nucleotides are TGCGCCAGCAAACAGGGAACCCCGAACACTGAAGCTTTCTTT.

The V and J genes are TRBV5-1 and TRBJ2-4, with 10 positions matching TRBD1. The CDR3 is 16 residues long. The ends lost 4 bases at V and 8 bases at J; junction bases unmatched: 12. Per the germline V gene, CDR1 is SGHRS and CDR2 is YFSETQ. The CDR3 nucleotides are TGCGCCAGCAGCCCAGGACAGGGGGACCAGGTGGACATTCAGTACTTC. Protein product: CASSPGQGDQVDIQYF.

This chain connects TRBV7-9 to TRBJ1-4, with a weak D call TRBD1 (5 bases). The V and J ends lost 11 bases and 0 bases respectively, with 10 bases between them. Germline V gene data show CDR1 as SEHNR and CDR2 as FQNEAQ (reference sequence). The CDR3 loop spans 13 amino acids. CDR3 in amino acids: CAGAGATNEKLFF. CDR3 DNA: TGTGCCGGGGCAGGAGCAACTAATGAAAAACTGTTTTTT.

This chain connects TRBV7-9 to TRBJ2-2; D perhaps matches TRBD2 (5 bases). From germline, CDR1 is SEHNR and CDR2 FQNEAQ (reference sequence). V lost 4 bases, J lost 5 bases, and 14 bases lay in between. The CDR3 contains 15 residues. The CDR3 coding sequence is TGTGCCAGCAGCTCTCCGGGATCCTTAACCGGGGAGCTGTTTTTT. It yields the protein CASSSPGSLTGELFF.

The CDR3 DNA reads TGTGCCAGCAGACCGGGACAGGGGGCGGGAGATACGCAGTATTTT. Its translation is CASRPGQGAGDTQYF. The chain has TRBV28 and TRBJ2-3; 12 bases line up with TRBD1. This CDR3 comprises 15 residues. The V gene end was trimmed by 6 bases and the J gene end by 5 bases; junction bases not matched to a gene: 6. CDR1 is MDHEN, CDR2 SYDVKM, per germline.

The CDR3 is CASNPDREAGELFF. In nucleotides, the CDR3 is TGTGCCAGCAACCCAGACAGGGAGGCCGGGGAGCTGTTTTTT. The chain couples TRBV28 to TRBJ2-2; D is perhaps TRBD1 (7 bases). This CDR3 has 14 residues. V gave up 7 bases and J gave up 6 bases, with 15 bases separating them. Germline V lookup: CDR1 MDHEN, CDR2 SYDVKM. Full variable domain (outside the CDR3, taken from reference TRBV28 and TRBJ2-2): DVKVTQSSRYLVKRTGEKVFLECVQDMDHENMFWYRQDPGLGLRLIYFSYDVKMKEKGDIPEGYSVSREKKERFSLILESASTNQTSMYLCASNPDREAGELFFGEGSRLTVL.

The CDR3 is CASSAYGTGGLYEQYF. CDR3 coding DNA: TGTGCCAGCAGCGCATACGGGACAGGGGGCCTCTACGAGCAGTACTTC. V is TRBV7-9 and J is TRBJ2-7; TRBD1 aligns across 12 bases. CDR3 length equals 16 residues. Germline CDR1 is SEHNR and CDR2 is FQNEAQ (reference sequence). V was clipped by 5 bases and J by 3 bases; unmatched bases: 8.

This sequence joins TRBV11-2 and TRBJ2-2; 7 nucleotides align to TRBD1. The CDR3 extends over 15 amino acids. J lost 4 bases, V lost 4 bases, and 6 bases had no gene match. Germline CDR1 SGHAT, CDR2 FQNNGV. The CDR3 spells CASSSRQGPTGELFF. The CDR3 nucleotides are TGTGCCAGCAGCTCCCGACAGGGTCCCACCGGGGAGCTGTTTTTT.

As DNA, the CDR3 is TGTGCCACCCGGGACAGGAGGAACACCGGGGAGCTGTTTTTT. It codes for CATRDRRNTGELFF. The chain employs TRBV28 and TRBJ2-2; 8 nucleotides agree with TRBD1. V gave up 10 bases and J gave up 1 base; unmatched junction bases: 5. There are 14 residues in the CDR3. Germline values: CDR1 MDHEN, CDR2 SYDVKM.

CDR3: CASSPSGVTNEKLFF. The CDR3 coding sequence is TGTGCCAGCAGCCCCTCGGGGGTAACTAATGAAAAACTGTTTTTT. The rearrangement uses TRBV3-1 (or the pseudogene TRBV3-2) and TRBJ1-4; a possible D gene is TRBD1 (5 bases). The CDR3 contains 15 residues. Trimming stripped 4 bases from V and 1 base from J, with 10 bases between. CDR1 LGHDT and CDR2 YNNKEL come from the germline V gene (reference sequence).